The entry that follows covers one T cell receptor (beta chain) sequence. Its antigen is not identified. As for treatment: randomized to nivolumab then ipilimumab (arm A) or the reverse (arm B). Germline CDR1 is SGHNT and CDR2 is YENEEA. J was trimmed by 2 bases and V by 3 bases; bases with no gene match: 9. The CDR3 runs 16 residues. These data originate in a study of sequential checkpoint blockade in melanoma. The overall study: TCRbeta immunosequencing was performed on DNA from approximately 93 pretreatment melanoma tumor samples.

Clones were sequenced by immunoSEQ multiplex PCR, and TCRdb holds only the in-frame ones, with some missing. Of about 20,000 clones in the sample, about 69% were seen once. Study-level findings and limits: Pretreatment TIL clonality tracked with response in the nivolumab-first arm. About 30 times likelier clinical benefit followed increased tumor T-cell fraction and clonality.

The input for sequencing was tumor tissue (inferred from file names), taken from a patient given nivolumab and ipilimumab in sequence. The chain joins TRBV11-3 to TRBJ2-5; 7 positions match TRBD1. The TCR was taken from a human donor with melanoma. CDR3 in amino acids: CASSFGLGTAQETQYF. CDR3 nucleotides: TGTGCCAGCAGCTTCGGTCTAGGGACAGCTCAAGAGACCCAGTACTTC.